The entry below gives a single TCR beta chain sequence along with its context. This clone was counted once. Its specific antigen is unknown. Nothing much larger sits one base from this clone, and base qualities are not available. The library was obtained by the immunoSEQ multiplex PCR assay. A mixture of 60 forward primers for TCR Vbeta segments and 13 reverse primers for TCR Jbeta segments was used in the multiplex PCR. The CDR3 region of rearranged TCR beta genes was amplified from genomic DNA with a multiplex PCR assay. On the Illumina HiSeq System, the amplified TCR beta libraries were sequenced as 87-base-pair reads. Per the authors' processing: In a later analysis, tens of millions of unique TCR beta chains were counted across the 650 to 750 repertoires, and roughly 11 million of these chains were shared by at least two donors. Raw reads were error-corrected and collapsed into unique sequences with a nearest-neighbor algorithm that merged closely related sequences to remove PCR and sequencing errors. To assign V, D and J gene segments, CDR3 sequences were aligned to IMGT reference sequences. For a sequence to be retained, at least a six-nucleotide match to both a V gene segment and a J gene segment was required. Rearrangements were called productive when the CDR3 lacked stop codons and stayed in frame with V and J; all others were non-productive. Following IMGT convention, CDR3 was defined as the stretch from the second conserved V-encoded cysteine to the conserved J-encoded phenylalanine. The earlier analysis of 587 of the donors excluded any sequence lacking an unambiguous match to a single V gene segment. In an earlier analysis of some 590 of the donors, V segments were called functional above 56.7% productive rearrangements and were called segregating when the between-donor standard deviation exceeded 5%. A statistical classification framework was built to diagnose cytomegalovirus status from the catalog of TCR beta chain sequences. In a later analysis, V and J genes were assigned by comparing TCR nucleotide sequences against IMGT/GENE-DB human TR gene sequences. A later analysis assigned CDR3 sequences and most-parsimonious VDJ recombination scenarios with the TCRdist pipeline. In a later analysis, each TCR beta chain was defined by its CDR3 amino acid sequence together with its V-gene family, and reads lacking a unique V-gene family were excluded. As a way to deal with suspected cross-contamination and a sequencing artifact, a later analysis dropped 592 nucleotide sequences that were highly shared and had low generation probability. For each public chain, a later analysis derived a clonal expansion index from normalized ranks of inferred template counts within each repertoire. In a later analysis, generation probabilities were computed with a VDJ recombination model fitted to out-of-frame rearrangements, and the resulting probabilities were checked against IGoR. A later analysis scored TCR-TCR, TCR-HLA and TCR-CMV co-occurrence with hypergeometric tests, applying a repertoire-size bias correction to TCR pairs. False discovery rates were estimated in a later analysis by permuting HLA or CMV assignments 20 times. In a later analysis, co-occurring TCRs were grouped using DBSCAN, and TCRdist sequence similarity was added for clustering within HLA-allele-positive subsets. Repertoires with fewer than 30,000 or more than 120,000 public chains were left out of co-occurrence clustering, as were five repertoires with anomalous nucleotide sharing. Held by TCRdb, this immuneACCESS table contains in-frame sequences only and omits some clones. Under half of the omission traces to an unresolved V gene where checked; the cause of the rest is unknown. Clone size and the V and J calls come from that table; the DNA yielded D and trimming. Across this sample there are about 130,000 clones, with about 73% seen only once. The ten top clones hold approximately 2% of the sample.

The cohort consisted of approximately 670 healthy bone marrow donors. At the time of sampling, all cohort members were nominally healthy, though unrecorded immune exposures were likely present. The donor tested CMV seropositive, placing the donor among the 289 seropositive members of the cohort. A peripheral blood sample was provided by each donor, and peripheral blood mononuclear cells were used for TCR beta sequencing. The Qiagen DNeasy Blood Extraction Kit was used to extract genomic DNA from the blood cell samples. This entry comes from a study of cytomegalovirus exposure and HLA in healthy donors (TCRdb year 2017). Looking at the study overall: An earlier analysis of several hundred of the donors reported approximately 300 Gb of sequence data and 95 million to 140 million unique TCR beta sequences obtained from some 170 million T cells. An early release that covered 500 to 800 HLA-typed donors contained about 290 gigabases of sequencing data and around 80 million unique TCR sequences. Of the roughly 400 genotyped donors, over 80% were placed in the genetic ancestry cluster associated with self-reported Caucasian donors. The aim of the study was to test whether cataloging public T cell receptors could identify signatures of past pathogen exposure. The study used immunosequencing to profile the T cell repertoires of about 670 subjects and linked those repertoires to cytomegalovirus serostatus. A separate validation cohort of roughly 130 different subjects was used in addition to the 666-subject first cohort. To predict cytomegalovirus infection status, the study combined high-throughput TCR immunosequencing, statistical association of individual TCRs with disease status, and machine learning. In a later analysis, previously published TCR beta repertoires from more than 500 donors were re-analyzed and high-resolution HLA genotyping was added so that TCR occurrence patterns could be studied. In the later analysis, no new phenotypic data were used to find candidate immune exposures; instead, reliance was placed on TCR beta sequences and their occurrence across donors. An earlier analysis of 587 of the donors used high-throughput TCR beta sequencing to judge whether each TCR beta V gene segment behaved as functional or pseudogenic. Donor age, sex, ethnicity and CMV serostatus were compiled alongside the repertoire data. Genome-wide SNP genotypes for about 60% of the roughly 700 donors were used in a later genetic analysis, which treated that subset as a discovery cohort. All discovery cohort repertoires had been generated using a single sequencing platform. Class I and class II HLA loci were covered by the typing at four-digit resolution. Typing coverage differed by locus: A, B, C, DRB1 and DQB1 were typed in roughly 620-630 donors, DQA1 in about 500, DPA1 in 606, and DPB1 in 450 to 490. A few DR-DQ haplotypes were treated as single units for association and clustering because of strong linkage in the cohort. Among about 410 genotyped donors of the cohort, an average of roughly 230,000 unique TCR beta nucleotide sequences was sequenced per donor, of which approximately 19% were non-productive. Beyond this particular receptor, the publication reports: The cohort was sequenced for TCR beta chains only, and without alpha or paired-chain data the features that could be detected were limited. A later analysis reported that several top co-occurrence clusters appeared linked to parvovirus B19, influenza, CMV and Epstein-Barr virus. At a false discovery rate of 0.05, a later analysis linked about 17,000 TCR beta sequences to specific HLA alleles. In both the original and validation cohorts, the classifier was reported to diagnose cytomegalovirus status with high specificity and sensitivity. Strong co-occurrence of HLA alleles, especially DR and DQ, made assigning TCR associations to individual alleles difficult. The earlier analysis of 587 of the donors excluded roughly 17 rarely observed V segments, including chromosome 9 orphons, because counts were too low. A later genetic analysis reported fewer N-insertions in productive TCRs among donors in an Asian-associated ancestry cluster than the roughly 700-donor mean. Correlated functional status among segregating V segments might reflect linkage disequilibrium, but an unknown experimental factor could not be ruled out. A cluster of highly shared sequence variants was judged likely to be a technical artifact of the sequencing pipeline. Broadly in line with IMGT annotations, most TCR beta V segments showed up in productive rearrangements about 87% or about 30% of the time in an earlier analysis of about 500 of the donors. A further reported finding was that TCR beta sequences accurately predicted the HLA-A and HLA-B alleles for most subjects in the first cohort. Across donors, most TCR sequences were observed very rarely, whereas some public TCRs were present in many individuals. According to a later analysis, TCR association rates differed among HLA loci, with DRB1 alleles showing the most associated TCRs and HLA-C alleles showing the fewest. A later analysis found that most CMV-associated TCR beta chains appeared HLA-restricted, with HLA associations seemingly driven largely by CMV exposure. The presence/absence analyses assumed that sequencing depth was roughly uniform across donors, and that assumption may not be true. An association between a missense DCLRE1C variant and V-gene and J-gene trimming of TCR beta chains was found in a later genetic analysis and replicated in an independent cohort. A later analysis found that HLA-associated TCR beta chains were more clonally expanded and had lower generation probabilities than equally common non-associated chains. A total of some 180 TCR beta chains were listed by the study as associated with cytomegalovirus. Immune exposure information for the cohort was limited to CMV serostatus. In vitro tests confirmed that a few of the cytomegalovirus-associated TCR beta chains recognize cytomegalovirus antigens. Because HLA typing was missing for some donors at each locus, association tests included only the typed subset. Some IMGT-functional V segments, including TRBV6-2 and TRBV6-3, could not be told apart with the 87-base-pair reads, so those segments were excluded. According to the authors, the approach could potentially be generalized to other disease states and immunological phenotypes.

CDR1 and CDR2 are read off the germline V gene as SGHVS and FNYEAQ. Measured from the cysteine to the phenylalanine, the CDR3 is 21 residues long. Just the 63-base CDR3 DNA is kept, in frame starting at base 1. After removal of 1 base from V and 1 base from J, the junction retains 14 bases not matched to a gene. The receptor comes from a woman aged 35 to 49 in good health and CMV-seropositive. Sequencing was performed on PBMCs. The chain is encoded by TRBV7-6 joined to TRBJ2-7; 15 nucleotides in the junction match TRBD2. The CDR3 protein sequence reads: CASSLDTGTSGRSVGSYEQYF. In nucleotide form, the sequence is TGTGCCAGCAGCTTAGATACCGGGACTAGCGGGAGGTCGGTCGGTTCCTACGAGCAGTACTTC.